This is a list of T cell receptor beta chains from one sample in a study of blood T cells in healthy people across ages. Each CDR3 protein is one row after TCRdb ran MiXCR on the 5' RACE reads. The sample consists of some 730,000 distinct CDR3 sequences, around a fifth of them appearing once. Specimen: blood. The origin of the receptors is a man in his 70s in good health. The CDR3 runs from the conserved cysteine through the conserved F or W. The D gene is left open where the match is weak. The size of a clone is reported for some rows only, either as once, few or many, or as a class for expanded clones.

j_gene: TRBJ2-1; abundance: many; v_gene: TRBV20-1; d_gene: TRBD2; CDR3nt: TGCAGTGCTAGGGAACTAGCGGGAGGGCCTCTAGATGAGCAGTTCTTC; CDR3aa: CSARELAGGPLDEQFF
j_gene: TRBJ2-3; abundance: many; v_gene: TRBV7-7; d_gene: -; CDR3nt: TGTGCCAGCAGCCGCCTAAGGGGGGCCCTTGATACGCAGTATTTT; CDR3aa: CASSRLRGALDTQYF
j_gene: TRBJ2-1; abundance: -; v_gene: TRBV5-1; d_gene: -; CDR3nt: TGCGCCAGCAGCTCACCGAGAAACGATGAGCAGTTCTTC; CDR3aa: CASSSPRNDEQFF
j_gene: TRBJ1-4; abundance: few; v_gene: TRBV28; d_gene: -; CDR3nt: TGTGCCAGCAGTCCACCTACCCGCGGTGAAAAACTGTTTTTT; CDR3aa: CASSPPTRGEKLFF
j_gene: TRBJ2-3; abundance: few; v_gene: TRBV4-3; d_gene: TRBD2; CDR3nt: TGCGCCAGCAGCCGCGAAAGGGAACTAGCGGGACCAGATACGCAGTATTTT; CDR3aa: CASSRERELAGPDTQYF
j_gene: TRBJ1-3; abundance: -; v_gene: TRBV12-1; d_gene: -; CDR3nt: TGTGCCAGCAGGTCTGTGGTCGCAGGAAACACCATATATTTT; CDR3aa: CASRSVVAGNTIYF
j_gene: TRBJ2-5; abundance: -; v_gene: TRBV14; d_gene: TRBD1; CDR3nt: TGTGCCAGCAGCCAAGATTTAACAGGGGTAGAGACCCAGTACTTC; CDR3aa: CASSQDLTGVETQYF
j_gene: TRBJ2-4; abundance: -; v_gene: TRBV5-1; d_gene: -; CDR3nt: TGCGCCAGCAGCTTGGATTTGCGGGTAGGGATTCAGTACTTC; CDR3aa: CASSLDLRVGIQYF
j_gene: TRBJ2-2; abundance: few; v_gene: TRBV12-5; d_gene: -; CDR3nt: TGTGCTAGTGGTTTGCCTCGGGGTGGGCCCGGGGAGCTGTTTTTT; CDR3aa: CASGLPRGGPGELFF
j_gene: TRBJ2-5; abundance: -; v_gene: TRBV20-1; d_gene: -; CDR3nt: TGCAGTGCTAGGGGCCGACCCCTAGCGCCCCAAGAGACCCAGTACTTC; CDR3aa: CSARGRPLAPQETQYF
j_gene: TRBJ2-2; abundance: many; v_gene: TRBV29-1; d_gene: TRBD2; CDR3nt: TGCAGCGTCGCCGCTAGCGGGGGCGGGGAGCTGTTTTTT; CDR3aa: CSVAASGGGELFF
j_gene: TRBJ2-3; abundance: few; v_gene: TRBV29-1; d_gene: -; CDR3nt: TGCAGCGTTGACTCGGGGGAGTGGTTGTGGCCGCAGTATTTT; CDR3aa: CSVDSGEWLWPQYF
j_gene: TRBJ1-5; abundance: few; v_gene: TRBV20-1; d_gene: -; CDR3nt: TGCAGTGCTAGTTTCGATAGCAATCAGCCCCAGCATTTT; CDR3aa: CSASFDSNQPQHF
j_gene: TRBJ2-1; abundance: few; v_gene: TRBV10-3; d_gene: TRBD2; CDR3nt: TGTGCCATCAGTGAAACGGGGGGGCTATACAATGAGCAGTTCTTC; CDR3aa: CAISETGGLYNEQFF
j_gene: TRBJ1-3; abundance: few; v_gene: TRBV12-3/TRBV12-4; d_gene: -; CDR3nt: TGTGCCAGCAGCTCATGGGACCCTGGAAACACCATATATTTT; CDR3aa: CASSSWDPGNTIYF
j_gene: TRBJ1-6; abundance: -; v_gene: TRBV11-2; d_gene: TRBD1; CDR3nt: TGTGCCAGCAGTCGACAGGGGCCTAATAATTCACCCCTCCACTTT; CDR3aa: CASSRQGPNNSPLHF
j_gene: TRBJ1-4; abundance: few; v_gene: TRBV4-1; d_gene: -; CDR3nt: TGCGCCAGCAGCCACCCAAGTGAGGGGGAAAAACTGTTTTTT; CDR3aa: CASSHPSEGEKLFF
j_gene: TRBJ2-4; abundance: -; v_gene: TRBV11-2; d_gene: TRBD2; CDR3nt: TGTGCCAGCAGCTTTTTTACTAGCGGGGGGGGAAACATTCAGTACTTC; CDR3aa: CASSFFTSGGGNIQYF
j_gene: TRBJ2-3; abundance: few; v_gene: TRBV5-1; d_gene: TRBD2; CDR3nt: TGCGCCAGCAGCAAAACTAGCGGGAGGGCCGGTGATACGCAGTATTTT; CDR3aa: CASSKTSGRAGDTQYF
j_gene: TRBJ2-5; abundance: -; v_gene: TRBV19; d_gene: -; CDR3nt: TGTGCCAGTAGTATAGATGCCCGGGAGACCCAGTACTTC; CDR3aa: CASSIDARETQYF
j_gene: TRBJ1-2; abundance: -; v_gene: TRBV20-1; d_gene: -; CDR3nt: TGCAGTGCTAGAGACCAGGGTGTCTATGGCTACACCTTC; CDR3aa: CSARDQGVYGYTF
j_gene: TRBJ2-1; abundance: -; v_gene: TRBV20-1; d_gene: -; CDR3nt: TGCAGTGCTAGAGATCCTTCCAGGGGGGTTGAGAATGAGCAGTTCTTC; CDR3aa: CSARDPSRGVENEQFF
j_gene: TRBJ1-2; abundance: -; v_gene: TRBV6-2/TRBV6-3; d_gene: -; CDR3nt: TGTGCCAGCGGGGACGATCGGGGCTACACCTTC; CDR3aa: CASGDDRGYTF
j_gene: TRBJ1-4; abundance: few; v_gene: TRBV28; d_gene: TRBD1; CDR3nt: TGTGCCAGCAGTCTCCAGGGGGGAGCTAATGAAAAACTGTTTTTT; CDR3aa: CASSLQGGANEKLFF
j_gene: TRBJ1-2; abundance: few; v_gene: TRBV28; d_gene: -; CDR3nt: TGTGCCAGCAGTTTACCCGGACAGCCAAACTATGGCTACACCTTC; CDR3aa: CASSLPGQPNYGYTF
j_gene: TRBJ2-3; abundance: few; v_gene: TRBV7-9; d_gene: TRBD2; CDR3nt: TGTGCCAGCAGTTCTCCTAGCGGACTTCCTGGAGATACGCAGTATTTT; CDR3aa: CASSSPSGLPGDTQYF
j_gene: TRBJ2-5; abundance: few; v_gene: TRBV5-6; d_gene: -; CDR3nt: TGTGCCAGCAGCCCTCAGCTCGGGGACCCTCTAGGGACCCAGTACTTC; CDR3aa: CASSPQLGDPLGTQYF
j_gene: TRBJ2-1; abundance: -; v_gene: TRBV12-3/TRBV12-4; d_gene: -; CDR3nt: TGTGCCAGCAGTTTAGGCAGGGGCGTGAGCGCCCAGTTCTTC; CDR3aa: CASSLGRGVSAQFF
j_gene: TRBJ2-5; abundance: -; v_gene: TRBV5-1; d_gene: -; CDR3nt: TGCGCCAGCAGCGAGGGCCCCACGGAGACCCAGTACTTC; CDR3aa: CASSEGPTETQYF
j_gene: TRBJ2-5; abundance: -; v_gene: TRBV6-5; d_gene: -; CDR3nt: TGTGCCAGCAGTTACAATAGTGGAGCCACAGAGACCCAGTACTTC; CDR3aa: CASSYNSGATETQYF
j_gene: TRBJ2-3; abundance: many; v_gene: TRBV27; d_gene: -; CDR3nt: TGTGCCAGCAGAGGGGGGCTTGGCACAGATACGCAGTATTTT; CDR3aa: CASRGGLGTDTQYF
j_gene: TRBJ1-5; abundance: few; v_gene: TRBV2; d_gene: TRBD1; CDR3nt: TGTGCCAGCAGCGCCCGGGACAGGGGTGTTGGCAATCAGCCCCAGCATTTT; CDR3aa: CASSARDRGVGNQPQHF
j_gene: TRBJ2-1; abundance: few; v_gene: TRBV29-1; d_gene: -; CDR3nt: TGCAGCGTCCTCCTAGCGAGAGGGCCCAATGAGCAGTTCTTC; CDR3aa: CSVLLARGPNEQFF
j_gene: TRBJ2-1; abundance: -; v_gene: TRBV24-1; d_gene: TRBD2; CDR3nt: TGTGCCACCAGCCCTCAGGCCGGGACTAGCGGGTACAATGAGCAGTTCTTC; CDR3aa: CATSPQAGTSGYNEQFF
j_gene: TRBJ1-1; abundance: -; v_gene: TRBV7-9; d_gene: -; CDR3nt: TGTTCCAGCAGCTTGGGGCCTGAAGCTTTCTTT; CDR3aa: CSSSLGPEAFF
j_gene: TRBJ2-7; abundance: -; v_gene: TRBV10-2; d_gene: -; CDR3nt: TGCGCCAGCAGTGTGGATTACGAGCAGTACTTC; CDR3aa: CASSVDYEQYF
j_gene: TRBJ2-5; abundance: few; v_gene: TRBV10-3; d_gene: -; CDR3nt: TGTGCCATCAGTGAGCCGGAATTGGCCCAGTACTTC; CDR3aa: CAISEPELAQYF
j_gene: TRBJ1-6; abundance: -; v_gene: TRBV7-2; d_gene: TRBD1; CDR3nt: TGTGCCAGCAGCTTAATTGGGACAGGGGCCCGAGATCCCCTCCACTTT; CDR3aa: CASSLIGTGARDPLHF
j_gene: TRBJ2-4; abundance: -; v_gene: TRBV28; d_gene: -; CDR3nt: TGTGCCAGCAGTTTATGGGACAGACAGTACTTC; CDR3aa: CASSLWDRQYF
j_gene: TRBJ2-7; abundance: few; v_gene: TRBV3-1; d_gene: -; CDR3nt: TGTGCCAGCAGCCAAGTGGAGACTAGGGAGCAGTACTTC; CDR3aa: CASSQVETREQYF
j_gene: TRBJ2-1; abundance: -; v_gene: TRBV5-1; d_gene: -; CDR3nt: TGCGCCAGCAGCTTGGCCCCGTTCGGTGATGAGCAGTTCTTC; CDR3aa: CASSLAPFGDEQFF
j_gene: TRBJ1-1; abundance: many; v_gene: TRBV6-6; d_gene: TRBD1; CDR3nt: TGTGCCAGCAGACCTGACAGGGGGACCACCGAAGCTTTCTTT; CDR3aa: CASRPDRGTTEAFF
j_gene: TRBJ2-3; abundance: -; v_gene: TRBV5-1; d_gene: TRBD2; CDR3nt: TGCGCCAGCAGCTCAACTAGCGGGGGGCATACAGATGCGCAGTATTTT; CDR3aa: CASSSTSGGHTDAQYF
j_gene: TRBJ1-1; abundance: few; v_gene: TRBV20-1; d_gene: -; CDR3nt: TGCAGTGCTAGTTCGGGGCGGGGGAACACTGAAGCTTTCTTT; CDR3aa: CSASSGRGNTEAFF
j_gene: TRBJ2-1; abundance: many; v_gene: TRBV7-2; d_gene: TRBD2; CDR3nt: TGTGCCAGCAGAAGTAGAAGCGGGGAATTATACAATGAGCAGTTCTTC; CDR3aa: CASRSRSGELYNEQFF
j_gene: TRBJ1-2; abundance: -; v_gene: TRBV7-2; d_gene: -; CDR3nt: TGTGCCAGCAGCCCTCGGACGGGGGACCACTATGGCTACACCTTC; CDR3aa: CASSPRTGDHYGYTF
j_gene: TRBJ2-6; abundance: -; v_gene: TRBV6-1; d_gene: -; CDR3nt: TGTGCCAGCAGTGAAGCTATGACAGGGGCCAACGTCCTGACTTTC; CDR3aa: CASSEAMTGANVLTF
j_gene: TRBJ2-3; abundance: -; v_gene: TRBV20-1; d_gene: -; CDR3nt: TGCAGTGCTAGCGAAGACTGGGTGGGTTTTTCGGGGCAGTATTTT; CDR3aa: CSASEDWVGFSGQYF
j_gene: TRBJ1-1; abundance: -; v_gene: TRBV6-1; d_gene: -; CDR3nt: TGTGCCAGCAGGCAGACACGGAGGGGGAACACTGAAGCTTTCTTT; CDR3aa: CASRQTRRGNTEAFF
j_gene: TRBJ2-5; abundance: few; v_gene: TRBV28; d_gene: -; CDR3nt: TGTGCCAGCAGACTCCCCGGGGGAGGAGAGACCCAGTACTTC; CDR3aa: CASRLPGGGETQYF
j_gene: TRBJ1-2; abundance: few; v_gene: TRBV5-1; d_gene: TRBD1; CDR3nt: TGCGCCAGCAGCTTGGGATTCCGACAGGGCACGGAAGGCTACACCTTC; CDR3aa: CASSLGFRQGTEGYTF
j_gene: TRBJ2-7; abundance: few; v_gene: TRBV6-5; d_gene: -; CDR3nt: TGTGCCAGCAGTCGGGACACTAACTACGAGCAGTACTTC; CDR3aa: CASSRDTNYEQYF
j_gene: TRBJ2-3; abundance: -; v_gene: TRBV18; d_gene: TRBD2; CDR3nt: TGTGCCAGCTCACCATCCGTTAGCGGGGGGGCCGAGTCCGATACGCAGTATTTT; CDR3aa: CASSPSVSGGAESDTQYF